The 19 T cell receptor beta chains reported below all come from one sample, sequenced in a study of T cell responses to AZD1222 COVID-19 vaccine (dated by TCRdb to about 2021). The time point label of this sample denotes: baseline before first vaccination. The receptor library was made with the immunoSEQ multiplex PCR assay. In TCRdb, the immuneACCESS table is reduced to in-frame sequences with V and J assigned. These tables do not hold every clone; where another copy was compared, an unresolved V gene accounts for under half, and the others remain unexplained. This sample comprises around 110,000 clones, 80% to 85% of them detected only once. The ten largest clones represent roughly 9.9% of the sample. Sequencing was performed on peripheral blood, taken on day 0 of AZD1222 vaccination. The receptors here all came from an adult in good health.

The CDR3 sequence is CASSLMGGLAKNIQYF. The CDR3 DNA reads TGTGCCAGCAGTTTAATGGGGGGATTAGCCAAAAACATTCAGTACTTC. The chain has TRBV28 and TRBJ2-4, with D perhaps matching TRBD2 (6 bases). Germline values: CDR1 MDHEN, CDR2 SYDVKM. The V gene lost 2 bases and the J gene lost 0 bases, with 11 bases spanning the gap. The CDR3 totals 16 residues.

This chain joins TRBV18 and TRBJ2-1; D unresolved. V was trimmed by 3 bases and J by 8 bases, leaving 8 bases between them. The CDR3 consists of 12 residues. CDR1 and CDR2 from the germline V gene are KGHSH and LQKENI. The CDR3, as DNA: TGTGCCAGCTCACCGACGGGCTATGAGCAGTTCTTC. Translation: CASSPTGYEQFF.

This chain uses TRBV21-1 with TRBJ2-1; the D call in the table, TRBD2, was not verified against the DNA. TRBV21-1 is shown as a pseudogene. The CDR3 runs to 19 residues. Here the CDR3 reads CASSYRLAGDGVGNNEQFF. The CDR3 DNA is TGTGCCAGCAGCTACCGACTAGCGGGAGACGGGGTTGGGAACAATGAGCAGTTCTTC.

The gene calls are TRBV7-3 and TRBJ2-5; no definite D call. This CDR3 spans 15 amino acids. Per the germline V gene, CDR1 is SGHTA and CDR2 is FQGTGA. V lost 1 base, J lost 1 base, and 10 bases lay in between. For the CDR3, the DNA is TGTGCCAGCAGCTTAATGGGCAGTTCCCAAGAGACCCAGTACTTC. Translated, it gives CASSLMGSSQETQYF.

V is TRBV7-8 and J is TRBJ2-7; TRBD1 might be the D (5 bases). Looked up from germline, CDR1 is SGHVS and CDR2 is FQNEAQ. The V end lost 5 bases, the J end lost 2 bases, and 16 bases lay between the germline ends. This CDR3 has 15 amino acids. CDR3 in amino acids: CASSGRAMGPYEQYF. The CDR3 DNA is TGTGCCAGCAGCGGAAGGGCCATGGGGCCCTACGAGCAGTACTTC.

The J gene is TRBJ2-3, the V gene TRBV9, with 8 bases lining up with TRBD2. The CDR3 is made up of 16 amino acids. V lost 2 bases, J lost 6 bases, and 11 bases stayed unmatched. The germline V gene encodes CDR1 SGDLS and CDR2 YYNGEE. DNA for the CDR3: TGTGCCAGCAGCGTTCAGGCAGCGGGGGCGTTGGATACGCAGTATTTT. Amino acid sequence: CASSVQAAGALDTQYF.

This chain joins TRBV7-2 and TRBJ2-3; 8 bases match TRBD2. The J segment lost 1 base and the V segment lost 6 bases, leaving 3 bases of the junction unmatched. Looked up from germline, CDR1 is SGHTA and CDR2 is FQGNSA. This CDR3 spans 14 amino acids. CDR3: CASSVTSGTDTQYF. DNA for the CDR3: TGTGCCAGCAGTGTGACTAGCGGCACAGATACGCAGTATTTT.

This chain joins TRBV28 and TRBJ2-4; possibly TRBD2 for D (6 bases). This CDR3 is 15 amino acids long. The germline V gene has CDR1 MDHEN and CDR2 SYDVKM. Trimming removed 6 bases from V and 1 base from J, with 13 bases in between. Written as DNA, the CDR3 is TGTGCCAGCAGCCTACCTGGGGGGGCCAAAAACATTCAGTACTTC. This encodes CASSLPGGAKNIQYF.

The chain combines TRBV18 with TRBJ1-1, with TRBD1 as a possible D gene (6 bases). The CDR3 loop spans 15 amino acids. Germline lookup yields CDR1 KGHSH and CDR2 LQKENI. The V end was cut by 6 bases, the J end by 5 bases, with 19 bases between. The CDR3 loop reads CASSASRGAGTEAFF. In DNA form, the CDR3 reads TGTGCCAGCTCCGCTAGTAGGGGGGCAGGGACTGAAGCTTTCTTT.

J is TRBJ1-1 and V is TRBV4-3; the D is unclear. The V gene lost 1 base and the J gene lost 6 bases, with 9 bases spanning the gap. Germline CDR1 LGHNA, CDR2 YSLEER. The CDR3 is 13 residues long. Here the CDR3 reads CASSQGGLSEAFF. DNA for the CDR3: TGCGCCAGCAGCCAAGGGGGATTATCTGAAGCTTTCTTT.

The chain has TRBV6-5 and TRBJ1-5; D may be TRBD1 (5 bases). This CDR3 is 13 amino acids long. The V and J ends lost 6 bases and 5 bases respectively, with 11 bases between them. Looked up from germline, CDR1 is MNHEY and CDR2 is SVGAGI. The CDR3 nucleotides read TGTGCCAGCAGAAAAAGAGGGGATCAGCCCCAGCATTTT. As protein: CASRKRGDQPQHF.

This clone occurred a few times. CDR3 nucleotide sequence: TGTGCCATCAGTGAGTCAGGGAACACTGAAGCTTTCTTT. Protein product: CAISESGNTEAFF. The V gene is TRBV10-3, the J gene TRBJ1-1, with D uncertain. The germline V and J ends were trimmed by 0 bases and 1 base, with 3 bases remaining between them. The germline V gene encodes CDR1 ENHRY and CDR2 SYGVKD. CDR3 length: 13 residues.

V gene TRBV30 combines with J gene TRBJ1-1; 7 bases map to TRBD1. CDR1 and CDR2 from the germline V gene are GTSNPN and SVGIG (reference sequence). The junction had 11 bases not matched to a gene; V was cut back by 5 bases and J by 5 bases. This CDR3 is built from 14 residues. CDR3 region: CAWRDSNSRTEAFF. The CDR3 DNA reads TGTGCCTGGCGGGACAGTAATTCGAGGACTGAAGCTTTCTTT.

This chain links TRBV6-6 with TRBJ2-1; TRBD2 matches 7 bases. CDR1 MNHNY and CDR2 SVGAGI come from the germline V gene (reference sequence). Unmatched junction bases numbered 4, after V lost 2 bases and J lost 3 bases. The CDR3 covers 15 residues. The CDR3 DNA sequence: TGTGCCAGCAGTTACGGCGGGGAGGGCTACAATGAGCAGTTCTTC. Encoded protein: CASSYGGEGYNEQFF.

The chain uses TRBV5-6 and TRBJ1-5; a weak D match, TRBD1 (5 bases). V was trimmed by 4 bases and J by 0 bases, leaving 17 bases between them. In germline, CDR1 is SGHDT, CDR2 YYEEEE. CDR3 size: 17 residues. For the CDR3, the DNA is TGTGCCAGCAGCCTCCCGTGGGGCCTAATTAGCAATCAGCCCCAGCATTTT. Translation gives CASSLPWGLISNQPQHF.

This clone came up once. This chain joins TRBV4-3 and TRBJ1-1; no clear D gene. Trimming left V 1 base short and J 1 base short, with 7 bases between. From germline, CDR1 is LGHNA and CDR2 YSLEER. This CDR3 comprises 14 residues. This CDR3 reads CASSQGGRNTEAFF. CDR3 DNA sequence: TGCGCCAGCAGCCAAGGCGGGAGGAACACTGAAGCTTTCTTT.

This rearrangement joins TRBV5-1 to TRBJ1-2, with 10 bases fitting TRBD1. The CDR3 totals 13 residues. Germline V gene data show CDR1 as SGHRS and CDR2 as YFSETQ. After removal of 4 bases from V and 3 bases from J, the junction contained 0 bases not matched to a gene. Here the CDR3 DNA reads TGCGCCAGCAGCGGACAGGGGGACTATGGCTACACCTTC. Its translation: CASSGQGDYGYTF.

V and J are TRBV28 and TRBJ2-2; D may be TRBD1 (6 bases). V lost 4 bases to trimming and J lost 2 bases, with 17 bases between them. The CDR3 runs to 17 residues. The germline V gene encodes CDR1 MDHEN and CDR2 SYDVKM. CDR3 amino acids: CASSSSPGQINTGELFF. Written as DNA, the CDR3 is TGTGCCAGCAGTTCATCCCCCGGACAGATTAACACCGGGGAGCTGTTTTTT.

This clone has a handful of counts. DNA for the CDR3: TGTGCCATCGGCTCCGGAAACACCATATATTTT. Protein sequence: CAIGSGNTIYF. The rearrangement uses TRBV3-1 (or the pseudogene TRBV3-2) and TRBJ1-3, with D uncertain. V was pared by 10 bases and J by 4 bases, with 8 bases between. Germline values: CDR1 LGHDT, CDR2 YNNKEL (reference sequence). There are 11 residues in the CDR3.